The 23 T cell receptor beta chains given below trace back to one sample, sequenced in a study of OX40 agonist ivuxolimab in advanced cancers. TCRdb keeps only in-frame clones here, not all; method: immunoSEQ multiplex PCR. The sample lists over 100,000 clones, about 93% seen once, with over 0.15% in the top ten. The source material was CD4+ or CD8+ T cells sorted from blood, sampled in a trial of the OX40 agonist ivuxolimab. The receptors come from an adult with an advanced solid tumor such as melanoma, head and neck, liver or kidney cancer.

The chain couples TRBV21-1 to TRBJ2-1; TRBD1, the table's D call, was not compared with the DNA. TRBV21-1 has pseudogene status. CDR3 length: 15 amino acids. This chain's CDR3 is CASSKARTGDNEQFF. Written as DNA, the CDR3 is TGTGCCAGCAGCAAAGCGCGGACAGGGGACAATGAGCAGTTCTTC.

This clone was found once. The chain is built from TRBV9 and TRBJ2-2; 14 positions agree with TRBD2. Germline trimming cut 1 base from V and 4 bases from J; bases unmatched to any gene: 6. The CDR3 runs to 18 residues. Per the germline V gene, CDR1 is SGDLS and CDR2 is YYNGEE. CDR3 residues: CASSVPATSGRATGELFF. In DNA, the CDR3 is TGTGCCAGCAGCGTACCCGCGACTAGCGGGAGGGCCACCGGGGAGCTGTTTTTT.

The rearrangement uses TRBV30 and TRBJ2-5; D call uncertain. V lost 8 bases and J lost 3, with 10 bases in between. CDR3 length: 11 residues. Germline V lookup: CDR1 GTSNPN, CDR2 SVGIG (reference sequence). The CDR3 DNA follows: TGTGCCCTCGCCCGGAAAGAGACCCAGTACTTC. Translating gives CALARKETQYF. Using reference TRBV30 and TRBJ2-5 for the parts outside the CDR3, the full variable domain is SQTIHQWPATLVQPVGSPLSLECTVEGTSNPNLYWYRQAAGRGLQLLFYSVGIGQISSEVPQNLSASRPQDRQFILSSKKLLLSDSGFYLCALARKETQYFGPGTRLLVL.

The chain recombines TRBV6-6 with TRBJ2-3; perhaps D is TRBD1 or TRBD2 (6 bases each). Trimming took 7 bases from V and 6 from J, leaving 20 bases between them. CDR1 MNHNY and CDR2 SVGAGI come from the germline V gene (reference sequence). The CDR3 has 15 residues. The CDR3 loop reads CASTLKGGASDTQYF. CDR3 nucleotides: TGTGCCAGCACTCTAAAGGGGGGCGCGAGTGATACGCAGTATTTT.

The chain employs TRBV11-1 and TRBJ1-3; D may be TRBD1 (5 bases). The CDR3 spans 13 residues. Germline CDR1 and CDR2: SGHAT and FQDESV (reference sequence). The ends were cut back, 7 bases at V and 3 bases at J, with 10 bases in the middle. Here the CDR3 reads CASTGARGNTIYF. The CDR3 DNA is TGTGCCAGCACCGGGGCGCGTGGAAACACCATATATTTT. The full variable domain, completed using reference TRBV11-1 and TRBJ1-3, is EAEVAQSPRYKITEKSQAVAFWCDPISGHATLYWYRQILGQGPELLVQFQDESVVDDSQLPKDRFSAERLKGVDSTLKIQPAELGDSAMYLCASTGARGNTIYFGEGSWLTVV.

The rearrangement joins TRBV28 to TRBJ1-2; the match to TRBD1 covers 8 bases. The CDR3 consists of 16 residues. V shed 6 bases and J 5 bases; nucleotides not matched to a gene: 14. Germline V gene data show CDR1 as MDHEN and CDR2 as SYDVKM. The CDR3 bases are TGTGCCAGCAGCTCATACTCCGGGACAGGTTATTATGGCTACACCTTC. Its translation is CASSSYSGTGYYGYTF.

This chain uses TRBV4-1 with TRBJ1-5; no firm D call. Between the trimmed V and J ends, which lost 0 bases and 7 bases, there was a span of 10 bases. The CDR3 is made up of 14 amino acids. CDR1 is MGHRA, CDR2 YSYEKL, per germline. The CDR3 DNA is TGCGCCAGCAGCCAAGACCGAACGGTGCAGCCCCAGCATTTT. It is translated as CASSQDRTVQPQHF.

The chain couples TRBV6-5 to TRBJ2-1; TRBD2 aligns across 7 bases. V was pared by 5 bases and J by 4 bases, with 2 bases of the junction left unmatched. Per germline, CDR1 MNHEY and CDR2 SVGAGI. The length of the CDR3 is 13 residues. This chain's CDR3 is CASSRTSYNEQFF. As DNA, the CDR3 is TGTGCCAGCAGTCGGACTAGTTACAATGAGCAGTTCTTC.

The CDR3 spells CASSSRTGSYNEQFF. Here the CDR3 DNA reads TGTGCCAGCAGCTCCCGGACAGGGTCCTACAATGAGCAGTTCTTC. This rearrangement joins TRBV7-3 to TRBJ2-1; 8 nucleotides match TRBD1. This CDR3 region has 15 residues. J gave up 1 base and V 4 bases, and 3 bases lay outside the gene matches. The V gene's germline CDR1 is SGHTA and CDR2 FQGTGA.

The chain is built from TRBV7-2 and TRBJ2-6; D not resolved. V was clipped by 5 bases and J by 0 bases, with 8 bases between them. This CDR3 spans 15 amino acids. Germline V gene lookup returns CDR1 SGHTA and CDR2 FQGNSA. The DNA of the CDR3 is TGTGCCAGCAGCCCCCAGCTCTCTGGGGCCAACGTCCTGACTTTC. It yields the protein CASSPQLSGANVLTF. The variable domain in full, with the rest retrieved from reference TRBV7-2 and TRBJ2-6, is GAGVSQSPSNKVTEKGKDVELRCDPISGHTALYWYRQSLGQGLEFLIYFQGNSAPDKSGLPSDRFSAERTGGSVSTLTIQRTQQEDSAVYLCASSPQLSGANVLTFGAGSRLTVL.

This clone was seen a few times. V and J are TRBV6-6 and TRBJ1-5; D uncertain. Germline CDR1 reads MNHNY; CDR2 reads SVGAGI (reference sequence). The CDR3 has 14 amino acids. The V gene lost 2 bases and the J gene lost 5 bases, with 10 bases spanning the gap. The chain's CDR3 is CASSYGETYQPQHF. Written as DNA, the CDR3 is TGTGCCAGCAGTTACGGGGAAACCTATCAGCCCCAGCATTTT.

The J gene is TRBJ2-7, the V gene TRBV9; 13 positions match TRBD2. This CDR3 is built from 16 residues. Germline CDR1 is SGDLS and CDR2 is YYNGEE. The V gene end was trimmed by 4 bases and the J gene end by 6 bases; junction bases not matched to a gene: 10. This CDR3 is CASSSSGTSGTAEQYF. The CDR3 DNA is TGTGCCAGCAGCTCGAGTGGGACTAGCGGGACTGCCGAGCAGTACTTC.

V is TRBV9 and J is TRBJ2-5; the match to TRBD2 covers 12 bases. CDR1 SGDLS and CDR2 YYNGEE come from the germline V gene. With 3 bases clipped from V and 6 bases from J, the junction kept 9 bases outside the gene matches. The CDR3 contains 16 residues. CDR3 DNA sequence: TGTGCCAGCAGCGCCCTAGCGGGAGGGCCATATCAGACCCAGTACTTC. Its translation is CASSALAGGPYQTQYF.

The chain combines TRBV7-9 with TRBJ1-1; perhaps TRBD1 as D (5 bases). V dropped 1 base and J dropped 7 bases, with 16 bases sitting between them. This CDR3 is built from 15 residues. Germline CDR1 reads SEHNR; CDR2 reads FQNEAQ (reference sequence). The CDR3 DNA reads as TGTGCCAGCAGCTTAGGAGAAGCAGGGAGGGTTGAAGCTTTCTTT. Residues: CASSLGEAGRVEAFF.

V is TRBV5-1 and J is TRBJ2-1, with 7 bases identical to TRBD2. Germline V CDR1 and CDR2: SGHRS, YFSETQ. Trimming removed 0 bases from V and 4 bases from J; junction bases left unmatched: 7. The CDR3 is 16 residues long. DNA for the CDR3: TGCGCCAGCAGCTTGGAGTTAGCGGGCAGGTACAATGAGCAGTTCTTC. This encodes CASSLELAGRYNEQFF.

This sequence joins TRBV5-6 and TRBJ2-5, with D hard to call. Germline assignment: CDR1 SGHDT and CDR2 YYEEEE. The CDR3 spans 15 residues. Trimming shortened V by 2 bases and J by 5 bases, and 16 bases separated the two germline ends. The CDR3 coding sequence is TGTGCCAGCAGCTTAGCCTGGGATGGGTGGGAGACCCAGTACTTC. Protein product: CASSLAWDGWETQYF.

The rearrangement uses TRBV5-1 and TRBJ1-3; weak D call: TRBD1 (6 bases). V was trimmed by 4 bases and J by 1 base, leaving 12 bases between them. The CDR3 is made up of 15 amino acids. Germline CDR1 reads SGHRS; CDR2 reads YFSETQ. CDR3 sequence reads: CASSPLGQSGNTIYF. The CDR3 DNA is TGCGCCAGCAGCCCCCTAGGACAGTCTGGAAACACCATATATTTT.

The rearrangement uses TRBV4-1 and TRBJ2-2, with a weak D call TRBD2 (6 bases). The germline CDR1 and CDR2 sequences are MGHRA and YSYEKL. CDR3 size: 17 residues. Trimming took 1 base from V and 0 from J, leaving 12 bases between them. The CDR3 region is CASSQGGGATNTGELFF. CDR3 sequence (DNA): TGCGCCAGCAGCCAAGGTGGAGGGGCCACGAACACCGGGGAGCTGTTTTTT.

The sample holds one count of this clone. The chain recombines TRBV10-3 with TRBJ2-5, with a tentative D call TRBD2 (5 bases). Trimming took 4 bases from V and 4 from J, leaving 16 bases between them. This CDR3 has 15 residues. From germline, CDR1 is ENHRY and CDR2 SYGVKD. The chain's CDR3 is CAISAGHGGGETQYF. In DNA, the CDR3 is TGTGCCATCAGTGCTGGGCATGGAGGTGGAGAGACCCAGTACTTC.

The rearrangement links TRBV18 to TRBJ1-5, with 7 bases identical to TRBD1. The CDR3 length is 15 residues. V gave up 1 base and J gave up 1 base; unmatched junction bases: 1. The germline V gene encodes CDR1 KGHSH and CDR2 LQKENI. The CDR3 DNA reads TGTGCCAGCTCACCACTGGGACAGAGCAATCAGCCCCAGCATTTT. Amino acids: CASSPLGQSNQPQHF.

The chain couples TRBV5-6 to TRBJ1-1; maybe TRBD1 (6 bases). Trimming pared 5 bases from V and 1 base from J, leaving 15 bases between. The CDR3 is 15 amino acids. Looked up from germline, CDR1 is SGHDT and CDR2 is YYEEEE. This CDR3 is CASRRRGTRNTEAFF. The CDR3, as DNA: TGTGCCAGCAGGAGGAGAGGGACAAGGAACACTGAAGCTTTCTTT.

This clone occurred once. This rearrangement joins TRBV7-2 to TRBJ2-3, with a weak D call TRBD1 (8 bases). V was shortened by 5 bases and J by 0 bases, with 18 bases between the two germline ends. Germline CDR1 is SGHTA and CDR2 is FQGNSA. The CDR3 is 17 residues long. This CDR3 is CASSRTGRGSSTDTQYF. The CDR3 nucleotides are TGTGCCAGCAGCCGGACAGGGAGGGGCTCCAGCACAGATACGCAGTATTTT.

This chain connects TRBV5-6 to TRBJ2-7, with a weak D call TRBD2 (6 bases). The CDR3 contains 18 residues. Trimming took 5 bases from V and 7 from J, leaving 31 bases between them. Germline V gene sequence: CDR1 SGHDT, CDR2 YYEEEE. The CDR3 loop is CASRSEVNRGTRRGEQYF. For the CDR3, the DNA is TGTGCCAGCAGATCTGAGGTGAACCGGGGGACCCGAAGAGGGGAGCAGTACTTC.